This T cell receptor beta chain is from a study of OX40 agonist ivuxolimab in advanced cancers. Study-wide results and limits: Antigen targets of the expanded peripheral T cells went undetermined. Also showing low normalized T-cell clonal expansion were some of the nonresponders. Averaged across samples, CD8+ T cells carried more expanded clones than CD4+ did.

Assay: immunoSEQ multiplex PCR; the TCRdb copy retains only in-frame clones and omits some. The table lists tens of thousands of clones, 80% to 90% of them singletons. Turning to this clone: Its antigen is undetermined.

The sequence was obtained from an adult with an advanced solid tumor such as melanoma, head and neck, liver or kidney cancer. The sample in question was CD4+ or CD8+ T cells sorted from blood, obtained in a trial of the OX40 agonist ivuxolimab.

The CDR3 coding sequence is TGCGCCAGCAGCTTAAGCCACACGGGGAATGAGCAGTTCTTC. This translates into CASSLSHTGNEQFF. The V call is TRBV5-1, the J call TRBJ2-1, with a possible D match to TRBD2 (5 bases). CDR3 size: 14 residues. CDR1 is SGHRS and CDR2 is YFSETQ in the germline V gene. V dropped 2 bases and J dropped 7 bases, with 13 bases sitting between them.